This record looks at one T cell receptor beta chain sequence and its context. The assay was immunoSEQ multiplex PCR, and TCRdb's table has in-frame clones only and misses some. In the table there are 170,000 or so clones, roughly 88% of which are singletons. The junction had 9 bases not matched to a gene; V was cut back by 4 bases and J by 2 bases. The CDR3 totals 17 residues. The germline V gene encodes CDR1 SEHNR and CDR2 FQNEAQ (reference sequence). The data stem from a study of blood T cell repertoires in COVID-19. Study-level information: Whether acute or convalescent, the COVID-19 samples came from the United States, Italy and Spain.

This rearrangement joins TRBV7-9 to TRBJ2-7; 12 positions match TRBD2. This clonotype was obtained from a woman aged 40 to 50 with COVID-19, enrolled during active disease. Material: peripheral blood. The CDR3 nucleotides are TGTGCCAGCAGCTCAGGATTGACTAGCGGGGGTCCCTACGAGCAGTACTTC. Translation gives CASSSGLTSGGPYEQYF.